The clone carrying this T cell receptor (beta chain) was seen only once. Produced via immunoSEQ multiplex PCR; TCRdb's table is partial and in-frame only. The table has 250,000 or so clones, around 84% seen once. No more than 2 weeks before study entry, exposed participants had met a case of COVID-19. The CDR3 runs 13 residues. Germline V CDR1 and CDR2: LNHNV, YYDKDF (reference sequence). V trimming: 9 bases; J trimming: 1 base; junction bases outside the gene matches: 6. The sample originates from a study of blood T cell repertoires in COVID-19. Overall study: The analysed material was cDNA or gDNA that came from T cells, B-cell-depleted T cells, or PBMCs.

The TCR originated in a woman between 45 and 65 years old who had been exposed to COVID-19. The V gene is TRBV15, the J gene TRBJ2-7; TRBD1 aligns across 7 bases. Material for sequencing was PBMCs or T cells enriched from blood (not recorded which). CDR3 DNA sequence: TGTGCCACGTCCCGGGACAGTTCCTACGAGCAGTACTTC. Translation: CATSRDSSYEQYF.